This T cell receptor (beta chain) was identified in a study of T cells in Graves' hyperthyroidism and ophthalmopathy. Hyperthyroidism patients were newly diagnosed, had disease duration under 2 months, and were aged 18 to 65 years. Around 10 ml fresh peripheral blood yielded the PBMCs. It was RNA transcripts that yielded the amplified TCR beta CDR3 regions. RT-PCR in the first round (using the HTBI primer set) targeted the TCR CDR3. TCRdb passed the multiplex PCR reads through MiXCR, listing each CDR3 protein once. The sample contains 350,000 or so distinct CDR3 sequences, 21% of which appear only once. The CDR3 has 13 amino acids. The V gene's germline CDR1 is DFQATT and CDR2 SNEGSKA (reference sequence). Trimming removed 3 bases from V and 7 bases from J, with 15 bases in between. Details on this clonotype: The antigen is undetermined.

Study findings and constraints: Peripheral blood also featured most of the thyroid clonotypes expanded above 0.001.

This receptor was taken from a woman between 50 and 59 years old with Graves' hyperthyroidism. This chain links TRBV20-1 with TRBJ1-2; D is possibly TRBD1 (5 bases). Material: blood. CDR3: CSASTGLGGGYTF. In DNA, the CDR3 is TGCAGTGCTAGCACGGGACTTGGCGGTGGCTACACCTTC.